This TCR beta chain originates from a study of T-cell memory formation after mild COVID-19. For the study at large: Across donors, TCR clusters were largely donor specific.

This clonotype was detected a few times. Its antigen is unknown. V dropped 4 bases and J dropped 4 bases, with 16 bases sitting between them. This CDR3 region has 15 residues. Germline loops: CDR1 LNHDA, CDR2 SQIVND (reference sequence). Overall study results and limits: The second-wave clones peaking on day 37 were not confirmed as SARS-CoV-2-specific. In pre-infection memory, a portion of responding clones appeared, which suggested that cross-reactive memory joined. CD4/CD8 balance held among clones contracting day 15 to 85, and later expanders leaned CD4+.

One entry per CDR3 protein, called by TCRdb with MiXCR from the 5' RACE reads. This sample has under 550,000 distinct CDR3 sequences, with around a sixth found just once. Sequences were obtained from PBMCs or a T cell subset sorted from them (not recorded which). This chain uses TRBV19 with TRBJ1-1; D is ambiguous. The receptor comes from an adult woman who had mild COVID-19 (a few samples of this study predate the infection). Cell type and time point are not known. The CDR3 here is CASSTPWLLGTEAFF. The CDR3, as DNA: TGTGCCAGTAGTACCCCCTGGTTATTGGGCACTGAAGCTTTCTTT.